One sample yielded the 32 T cell receptor beta chains listed below, sequenced in a study of technical replicates of blood from a handful of donors. The protocol was immunoSEQ multiplex PCR, while the TCRdb copy is restricted to in-frame clones and leaves out a portion. The table lists around 92,000 clones, about 94% of them singletons. The sample was T cells isolated from PBMCs. The receptors were gathered from a human donor in good health.

The J gene is TRBJ2-7, the V gene TRBV28, with 8 bases fitting TRBD1. Looked up from germline, CDR1 is MDHEN and CDR2 is SYDVKM. V dropped 5 bases and J dropped 4; count of bases not matched to a gene: 7. This CDR3 is built from 14 residues. The CDR3 DNA is TGTGCCAGCAGTCGGCAGGGGGCAATATACGAGCAGTACTTC. Translated, it gives CASSRQGAIYEQYF.

This chain connects TRBV19 to TRBJ2-3, with TRBD2 identical over 7 bases. CDR3 length: 16 residues. V was pared by 5 bases and J by 2 bases, with 10 bases of the junction left unmatched. Per germline, CDR1 LNHDA and CDR2 SQIVND (reference sequence). The CDR3 is CASSSTAGAYTDTQYF. The CDR3, as DNA: TGTGCCAGTAGTTCAACGGCGGGAGCCTACACAGATACGCAGTATTTT. Using reference TRBV19 and TRBJ2-3 for the parts outside the CDR3, the full variable domain is DGGITQSPKYLFRKEGQNVTLSCEQNLNHDAMYWYRQDPGQGLRLIYYSQIVNDFQKGDIAEGYSVSREKKESFPLTVTSAQKNPTAFYLCASSSTAGAYTDTQYFGPGTRLTVL.

The J gene is TRBJ2-5, the V gene TRBV7-9; 12 bases align to TRBD2. CDR1 and CDR2 from the germline V gene are SEHNR and FQNEAQ (reference sequence). V was clipped by 1 base and J by 3 bases; unmatched bases: 3. The CDR3 contains 16 residues. The CDR3 coding sequence is TGTGCCAGCAGCTTAGGGCCTAGCGGGGGGGAAGAGACCCAGTACTTC. Its translation is CASSLGPSGGEETQYF.

The chain employs TRBV21-1 and TRBJ1-1; the tabulated D call, TRBD1, remains unverified against the DNA. TRBV21-1 is a pseudogene locus. This CDR3 spans 17 amino acids. The CDR3 bases are TGTGCCAGCAGCGCTCGACAGGGACGGGGGTTTCGCACTGAAGCTTTCTTT. This codes for CASSARQGRGFRTEAFF.

The chain has TRBV6-6 and TRBJ2-1; TRBD1 aligns across 7 bases. The junction had 9 bases not matched to a gene; V was cut back by 0 bases and J by 7 bases. This CDR3 region has 16 residues. From germline, CDR1 is MNHNY and CDR2 SVGAGI (reference sequence). The CDR3 loop is CASSYSEGASRNEQFF. As DNA, the CDR3 is TGTGCCAGCAGTTACTCAGAGGGGGCCTCGAGGAATGAGCAGTTCTTC.

The rearrangement links TRBV7-9 to TRBJ2-4; a possible D gene is TRBD1 (6 bases). This CDR3 has 18 amino acids. The germline V and J ends were trimmed by 3 bases and 4 bases, with 22 bases remaining between them. Germline loops: CDR1 SEHNR, CDR2 FQNEAQ (reference sequence). In DNA form, the CDR3 reads TGTGCCAGCAGCTTTGGGAGTCTACAGGGTTTTGGGAAAAACATTCAGTACTTC. Translated: CASSFGSLQGFGKNIQYF.

The chain recombines TRBV4-1 with TRBJ1-1, with D perhaps TRBD1 (5 bases). The V gene lost 4 bases and the J gene lost 2 bases, with 14 bases spanning the gap. CDR3 length: 15 amino acids. The germline gives CDR1 MGHRA, CDR2 YSYEKL. This chain's CDR3 is CASSRPTQGNTEAFF. Written as DNA, the CDR3 is TGCGCCAGCAGCCGGCCTACTCAGGGAAACACTGAAGCTTTCTTT.

The chain is built from TRBV19 and TRBJ2-7; 8 bases match TRBD1. This CDR3 has 16 residues. CDR1 and CDR2 from the germline V gene are LNHDA and SQIVND (reference sequence). V was clipped by 4 bases and J by 2 bases; unmatched bases: 10. The CDR3 DNA sequence: TGTGCCAGTAGTAGACCAAGACAGGGGAGGACCTACGAGCAGTACTTC. Its translation is CASSRPRQGRTYEQYF.

This CDR3 is CASSILLRQVFSTDTQYF. Here the CDR3 DNA reads TGTGCCAGTAGTATTCTCCTGCGACAGGTCTTTAGCACAGATACGCAGTATTTT. This rearrangement joins TRBV19 to TRBJ2-3; maybe TRBD1 (6 bases). The germline V and J ends were trimmed by 3 bases and 0 bases, with 19 bases remaining between them. The CDR3 contains 18 residues. CDR1 is LNHDA, CDR2 SQIVND, per germline (reference sequence).

The V gene is TRBV18, the J gene TRBJ2-7, with TRBD2 matching over 8 bases. Looked up from germline, CDR1 is KGHSH and CDR2 is LQKENI. The V and J ends lost 5 bases and 2 bases, in that order; junction bases with no gene match: 8. This CDR3 has 15 amino acids. The CDR3 loop reads CASSSSSGRAYEQYF. In DNA form, the CDR3 reads TGTGCCAGCTCATCTTCTAGCGGGCGGGCCTACGAGCAGTACTTC.

The chain is built from TRBV29-1 and TRBJ1-6, with D unresolved. The CDR3 runs to 15 residues. V was clipped by 5 bases and J by 5 bases, with 16 bases between them. CDR1 is SQVTM and CDR2 is ANQGSEA in the germline V gene. CDR3 DNA: TGCAGCGTTAAGGCCTCGCAGGTGGATAATTCACCCCTCCACTTT. This translates into CSVKASQVDNSPLHF.

A single count supports this clone. The chain is built from TRBV7-9 and TRBJ1-2, with a possible D match to TRBD1 (5 bases). The germline V and J ends were trimmed by 5 bases and 7 bases, with 14 bases remaining between them. The V gene's germline CDR1 is SEHNR and CDR2 FQNEAQ (reference sequence). There are 13 residues in the CDR3. CDR3 in amino acids: CASSMGGFRGYTF. The CDR3 nucleotides read TGTGCCAGCAGCATGGGGGGGTTTCGTGGCTACACCTTC.

The V gene is TRBV11-3, the J gene TRBJ2-7; D perhaps matches TRBD1 (6 bases). V was trimmed by 5 bases and J by 7 bases, leaving 15 bases between them. There are 13 residues in the CDR3. Germline values: CDR1 SGHNT, CDR2 YENEEA. The CDR3 DNA is TGTGCCAGCAGCCGGGGACAAGTCGAGGAGCAGTACTTC. This encodes CASSRGQVEEQYF.

The gene calls are TRBV7-3 and TRBJ1-2, with TRBD1 matching 7 bases. CDR3 size: 15 residues. The germline V gene encodes CDR1 SGHTA and CDR2 FQGTGA. J lost 1 base, V lost 5 bases, and 7 bases had no gene match. Here the CDR3 reads CASSGYRGRNYGYTF. CDR3 nucleotide sequence: TGTGCCAGCAGCGGATACAGGGGACGTAACTATGGCTACACCTTC.

The CDR3 nucleotides read TGTGCCAGCAGCGTACTGGGACAGATAAACACCGGGGAGCTGTTTTTT. It encodes CASSVLGQINTGELFF. The chain has TRBV9 and TRBJ2-2; 7 bases are shared with TRBD1. V was pared by 1 base and J by 2 bases, with 5 bases of the junction left unmatched. Germline-derived CDR1 and CDR2 are SGDLS and YYNGEE. The CDR3 runs 16 residues.

CDR3 sequence: CASSAPRAGVQETQYF. The CDR3 nucleotides read TGTGCCAGCAGTGCCCCCCGTGCGGGAGTCCAAGAGACCCAGTACTTC. This rearrangement joins TRBV2 to TRBJ2-5; 7 nucleotides agree with TRBD2. The CDR3 runs 16 residues. Trimming cost V 4 bases and J 1 base; bases outside gene matches: 9. Germline V lookup: CDR1 SNHLY, CDR2 FYNNEI.

The rearrangement joins TRBV7-9 to TRBJ1-1; D is ambiguous. The length of the CDR3 is 11 residues. V dropped 5 bases and J dropped 8 bases, with 9 bases sitting between them. From germline, CDR1 is SEHNR and CDR2 FQNEAQ (reference sequence). The CDR3 here is CASSPGNEAFF. The CDR3 DNA reads TGTGCCAGCAGCCCCGGGAACGAAGCTTTCTTT.

The CDR3 region has the DNA TGTGCCAGCAGTGAAGACCCTACAGGGGACACTGAAGCTTTCTTT. This gives the protein CASSEDPTGDTEAFF. The chain joins TRBV6-1 to TRBJ1-1; 7 bases fit TRBD1. J gave up 3 bases and V 1 base, and 5 bases lay outside the gene matches. The CDR3 has 15 residues. CDR1 is MNHNS, CDR2 SASEGT, per germline.

V is TRBV25-1 and J is TRBJ2-7; 7 nucleotides match TRBD1. The length of the CDR3 is 13 residues. Losses at the gene ends were 6 bases for V and 2 bases for J; bases not matched to a gene: 4. The germline gives CDR1 MGHDK, CDR2 SYGVNS. Here the CDR3 reads CASSRDSPYEQYF. For the CDR3, the DNA is TGTGCCAGCAGCCGGGACAGCCCCTACGAGCAGTACTTC.

The chain joins TRBV4-1 to TRBJ2-3, with TRBD2 as a possible D gene (5 bases). Trimming cost V 1 base and J 10 bases, with 18 bases left between them. The CDR3 covers 15 residues. The germline CDR1 and CDR2 sequences are MGHRA and YSYEKL. CDR3 sequence (DNA): TGCGCCAGCAGCCAAGTGGGCAGCGGAGAGTATGCGCAGTATTTT. It encodes CASSQVGSGEYAQYF.

The genes are TRBV7-2 and TRBJ2-7; D may be TRBD1 (6 bases). Trimming pared 3 bases from V and 4 bases from J, leaving 16 bases between. This CDR3 region has 15 residues. Germline values: CDR1 SGHTA, CDR2 FQGNSA. The CDR3 sequence: CASSLEGGLPYEQYF. CDR3 nucleotide sequence: TGTGCCAGCAGCTTGGAAGGGGGTCTTCCTTACGAGCAGTACTTC.

This chain links TRBV29-1 with TRBJ2-5, with D perhaps TRBD1 (6 bases). Germline V gives CDR1 SQVTM, CDR2 ANQGSEA. CDR3 length: 14 residues. V lost 0 bases and J 5 bases, leaving 13 bases between the germline ends. Written as DNA, the CDR3 is TGCAGCGTTGAAGATGCCAGGGGTCAGGAGACCCAGTACTTC. It is translated as CSVEDARGQETQYF.

The V call is TRBV13, the J call TRBJ2-2; D may be TRBD2 (6 bases). The CDR3 is 15 residues long. Trimming shortened V by 0 bases and J by 5 bases, and 10 bases separated the two germline ends. CDR1 is PRHDT, CDR2 FYEKMQ, per germline (reference sequence). The CDR3 sequence: CASSLGGGWTGELFF. The CDR3, as DNA: TGTGCCAGCAGCTTAGGGGGAGGTTGGACCGGGGAGCTGTTTTTT.

V gene TRBV6-5 combines with J gene TRBJ2-7; 12 bases align to TRBD2. The junction had 4 bases not matched to a gene; V was cut back by 2 bases and J by 5 bases. The CDR3 runs to 15 residues. Germline assignment: CDR1 MNHEY and CDR2 SVGAGI. The CDR3 sequence: CASSYRLAGAHEQYF. The CDR3 coding sequence is TGTGCCAGCAGTTACCGACTAGCGGGGGCCCACGAGCAGTACTTC.

This clone appeared a single time. Here the CDR3 DNA reads TGTGCCAGCAGCCAGGACAGGTACTATGGCTACACCTTC. This codes for CASSQDRYYGYTF. The V gene is TRBV5-4, the J gene TRBJ1-2; 7 bases are shared with TRBD1. The CDR3 covers 13 residues. Trimming cost V 4 bases and J 3 bases; bases outside gene matches: 3. Germline CDR1 SGHNT, CDR2 YYREEE (reference sequence).

The chain is built from TRBV25-1 and TRBJ2-3, with 8 bases fitting TRBD2. Germline assignment: CDR1 MGHDK and CDR2 SYGVNS. CDR3 size: 14 residues. CDR3 in DNA: TGTGCGAGTGGGATTAGCGGGATAACGGATACGCAGTATTTT. It specifies CASGISGITDTQYF.

The chain has TRBV5-1 and TRBJ2-5; a weak D match, TRBD1 (5 bases). V was cut by 0 bases and J by 4 bases, with 16 bases left in between. Germline loops: CDR1 SGHRS, CDR2 YFSETQ. The CDR3 extends over 16 amino acids. DNA of the CDR3: TGCGCCAGCAGCTTGGATGCAGGGCCATTGGGAGAGACCCAGTACTTC. Its translation is CASSLDAGPLGETQYF.

This chain joins TRBV27 and TRBJ2-2; tentative D call: TRBD2 (6 bases). V shed 2 bases and J shed 6 bases, with 16 bases lying between them. The CDR3 consists of 16 residues. Germline CDR1 MNHEY, CDR2 SMNVEV (reference sequence). Here the CDR3 reads CASSLGLATYPGELFF. The DNA for the CDR3 is TGTGCCAGCAGTTTAGGCCTAGCGACCTACCCCGGGGAGCTGTTTTTT.

The chain joins TRBV2 to TRBJ2-5; TRBD2 matches at 14 bases. V was pared by 3 bases and J by 5 bases, with 8 bases of the junction left unmatched. Germline V gene sequence: CDR1 SNHLY, CDR2 FYNNEI. CDR3 length: 17 amino acids. The CDR3 region is CASSDGTSGSLLETQYF. DNA for the CDR3: TGTGCCAGCAGTGACGGGACTAGCGGGAGCTTATTGGAGACCCAGTACTTC.

The chain recombines TRBV2 with TRBJ1-1; tentatively, D is TRBD1 (5 bases). CDR3 length equals 13 residues. The germline CDR1 and CDR2 sequences are SNHLY and FYNNEI. Trimming left V 8 bases short and J 0 bases short, with 10 bases between. The CDR3 bases are TGTGCCAGCGGTAACAGGTTGAACACTGAAGCTTTCTTT. Translating gives CASGNRLNTEAFF.

This clone was observed a single time. The chain employs TRBV27 and TRBJ1-3; the match to TRBD1 covers 7 bases. Germline V CDR1 and CDR2: MNHEY, SMNVEV (reference sequence). V was pared by 11 bases and J by 2 bases, with 18 bases of the junction left unmatched. The CDR3 totals 17 residues. The CDR3 DNA reads as TGTGCCCCACCCGCGAAGGACAGGTCCTCGACTGGAAACACCATATATTTT. As protein: CAPPAKDRSSTGNTIYF.

This rearrangement joins TRBV29-1 to TRBJ2-7; a weak D match, TRBD1 (6 bases). Germline V CDR1 and CDR2: SQVTM, ANQGSEA. Trimming took 1 base from V and 6 from J, leaving 16 bases between them. The length of the CDR3 is 14 residues. CDR3 sequence reads: CSVEAGYRVGEQYF. CDR3 nucleotides: TGCAGCGTTGAAGCGGGTTACAGGGTAGGCGAGCAGTACTTC.